One T cell receptor (beta chain) is described in this entry. This clonotype was found many times. The target of this receptor is not known. Per-nucleotide qualities are absent, and no much larger clonotype sits a single base away. Unmatched junction bases come to 4, with V trimmed by 6 bases and J by 1 base. The CDR3 has 15 amino acids, counting the end cysteine and phenylalanine. Only the CDR3 part of the read is kept: 45 bases, read in frame from the first base. The germline V gene provides CDR1 SGHTA and CDR2 FQGNSA. Sequencing used an Illumina NovaSeq 6000. TCR cDNA was made using 5'RACE template switching, a step that added a universal primer site and unique molecular identifiers. Priming of cDNA synthesis was performed from both the TCR alpha and TCR beta constant segments. Library amplification used two PCR steps, and the second PCR step added sample barcodes and sequencing adapters. Sequencing of libraries was done on Illumina HiSeq 2500 (2x100 bp) or NovaSeq (2x150 bp). For the original study's pipeline: Reads were demultiplexed and collapsed into UMI consensus sequences with MIGEC, and V(D)J alignment was performed with MiXCR. Vaccine-responding clonotypes were identified with edgeR using replicate PBMC samples, with FDR below 0.01 and a log2 fold change above 5 up to day 15 being required. Bulk clonotypes were assigned CD4 or CD8 identity according to which sequenced CD4 or CD8 repertoire held them at higher abundance. Using fastp trimming at Q25 and MiXCR clonotype assembly, TCRdb reanalyzed the public sequencing data and kept in-frame beta chains. Merged by CDR3 protein, the rows form single entries marked with the most common genes and DNA. In this record, the V and J calls reflect TCRdb's handling and not the investigators' own analysis. The sample table records around 320,000 distinct CDR3 sequences; approximately 4.3% of these occur just once. The top ten hold around 19% of the sample.

The treatment or condition label, read with the paper, signifies: live attenuated yellow fever vaccine strain. At each blood-draw timepoint, two biological replicates of bulk PBMCs were collected. A standard Ficoll-Paque protocol was used to isolate PBMCs from peripheral blood. TriZol was used to extract RNA from bulk PBMCs, CD4 and CD8 fractions, and dextramer-positive and dextramer-negative fractions. The data derive from a study of T cells after yellow fever vaccination (dated by TCRdb to between 2019 and 2020). Notes on the research overall: The SMART-Seq v4 Ultra Low Input RNA kit was used to prepare libraries from fractions with low cell numbers. Bulk TCR alpha and beta repertoires were sequenced longitudinally to track T-cell clones before and after primary and booster YFV17D yellow fever vaccination. Two healthy male donors, one aged 18 to 29 and one aged 30 to 39 years, were included in the cohort. Blood was drawn at multiple timepoints before and after primary and secondary immunization, with bulk PBMC replicates and cell subsets isolated. Summary of the overall study and its limitations: Computational filtering was needed because FACS-sorted repertoires could contain abundant contaminating clonotypes from the bulk population. A small share of clonotypes was detected in both CD4 and CD8 compartments, with the overlap likely arising from convergent recombination. Compared with the primary T-cell response, the secondary T-cell response was faster but weaker, reaching its peak on day 5 rather than on day 15. After the booster, most of the clones that had expanded following primary vaccination were detected again (roughly 97% of CD4 and 80% to 90% of CD8), which suggests that memory was broadly maintained. Because the study included only a couple of donors, the extent to which the findings can be generalized is limited.

The chain uses TRBV7-2 and TRBJ2-2; the junction holds 8 bases that match TRBD1. The material was PBMCs, obtained 15 days after the yellow fever booster vaccination. The TCR sequence derives from a man between 18 and 35 years old who received the YFV17D yellow fever vaccine. For the CDR3, the sequence is CASRTGTGNTGELFF. At the DNA level, the sequence is TGTGCCAGCAGGACCGGGACAGGGAACACCGGGGAGCTGTTTTTT.